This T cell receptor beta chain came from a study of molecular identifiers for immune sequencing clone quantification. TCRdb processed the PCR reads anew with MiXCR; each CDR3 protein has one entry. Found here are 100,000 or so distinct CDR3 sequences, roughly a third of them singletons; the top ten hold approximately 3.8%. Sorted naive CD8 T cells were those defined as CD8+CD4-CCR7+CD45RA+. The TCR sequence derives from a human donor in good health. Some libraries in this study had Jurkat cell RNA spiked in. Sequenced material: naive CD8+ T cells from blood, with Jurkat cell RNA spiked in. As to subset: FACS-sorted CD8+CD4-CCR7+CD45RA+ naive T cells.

CDR3 in amino acids: CASSLKGLAGVDNEQFF. The CDR3 coding sequence is TGTGCCAGCAGCTTAAAGGGACTAGCGGGAGTGGACAATGAGCAGTTCTTC. The chain joins TRBV7-8 to TRBJ2-1; 14 positions agree with TRBD2. The CDR3 covers 17 residues. Germline CDR1 and CDR2: SGHVS and FQNEAQ. Trimming took 2 bases from V and 5 from J; bases not matched to a gene: 5. The whole variable domain, filled in from reference TRBV7-8 and TRBJ2-1, reads GAGVSQSPRYKVAKRGQDVALRCDPISGHVSLFWYQQALGQGPEFLTYFQNEAQLDKSGLPSDRFFAERPEGSVSTLKIQRTQQEDSAVYLCASSLKGLAGVDNEQFFGPGTRLTVL.